The text below deals with one T cell receptor beta chain. The antigen is not known. The entry originates in a study of T cells after yellow fever vaccination. Study-wide context: SMART-Seq v4 Ultra Low Input prepared libraries from low-cell fractions.

General study points: In post-booster samples, most primary-vaccination clones reappeared (approximately 97% CD4, roughly 89% CD8). When the response was secondary, it was weaker but reached its peak faster, day 5 versus 15.

TCRdb used MiXCR to reprocess the 5' RACE reads, holding one entry per CDR3 protein. The sample contains about 240,000 distinct CDR3 sequences, 6.9% of which appear only once. The CDR3 is 16 residues long. Germline V gene data show CDR1 as MNHEY and CDR2 as SMNVEV (reference sequence). Trimming took off 1 base at V and 0 bases at J, with 10 bases between the two ends. The material sequenced was CD4+ T cells sorted from PBMCs, taken 15 days after the yellow fever booster vaccination. The chain has TRBV27 and TRBJ2-1; no clear D. The sequence came from a man in his thirties or forties who received the YFV17D yellow fever vaccine. Here the CDR3 DNA reads TGTGCCAGCAGTTTATACGCGGTCAGCTCCTACAATGAGCAGTTCTTC. It specifies CASSLYAVSSYNEQFF.